The rows below give T cell receptor beta chains drawn from one sample of a study of blood T cell repertoires in COVID-19. The method was immunoSEQ multiplex PCR; TCRdb's version includes in-frame clones alone and lacks a portion of them. The sample consists of fewer than 200,000 clones, approximately 84% of them appearing once. Material for sequencing was PBMCs or T cells enriched from blood (not recorded which). These receptor sequences come from a middle-aged woman with acute COVID-19. Each CDR3 is given with its conserved first and last residue. The D gene is left open where the match is weak. A row's size may be missing; if present it is once, few, many or a size class.

v_call,j_call,clone_size,d_call,cdr3_nt,cdr3_aa
TRBV11-2,TRBJ1-2,once,NA,TGTGCCAGCAGCTTTATGGGGCGACAGAACTATGGCTACACCTTC,CASSFMGRQNYGYTF
TRBV10-2,TRBJ2-5,NA,NA,TGCGCCAGCAGTGATAGGACCCCCAAGGGGGAGACCCAGTACTTC,CASSDRTPKGETQYF
TRBV29-1,TRBJ2-7,NA,TRBD1,TGCAGCGTTGAAGAGAGAGGGGACAGGGTCCCCTACGAGCAGTACTTC,CSVEERGDRVPYEQYF
TRBV23-1,TRBJ2-1,NA,TRBD2,TGCGCCAGCAGTCAATCTAACTATGCTAGCGGGAGGTACAATGAGCAGTTCTTC,CASSQSNYASGRYNEQFF
TRBV14,TRBJ2-6,NA,NA,TGTGCCAGCAGCTATACAGGGTCTGGGGCCAACGTCCTGACTTTC,CASSYTGSGANVLTF
TRBV5-1,TRBJ2-1,NA,TRBD2,TGCGCCAGCAGCTACACTAGCGGATCCTACAATGAGCAGTTCTTC,CASSYTSGSYNEQFF
TRBV28,TRBJ2-2,NA,TRBD2,TGTGCCAGCAGGGGCCCGCGGGAGAGGACCGGGGAGCTGTTTTTT,CASRGPRERTGELFF
TRBV5-1,TRBJ1-1,few,TRBD1,TGCGCCAGCAGCTTGAACGGAGGGCAGGGGGACACTGAAGCTTTCTTT,CASSLNGGQGDTEAFF
TRBV27,TRBJ2-7,NA,NA,TGTGCCAGCAGCGAGGGCATTGACTACGAGCAGTACTTC,CASSEGIDYEQYF
TRBV5-1,TRBJ1-1,NA,NA,TGCGCCAGCAGAGGGAGTGAGTTCACTGAAGCTTTCTTT,CASRGSEFTEAFF
TRBV6-4,TRBJ1-3,NA,TRBD1,TGTGCCAGCAGTGACTACAGGGGAAAAGGCTCTGGAAACACCATATATTTT,CASSDYRGKGSGNTIYF